The TCR beta chain under discussion was sequenced for a study of blood T cells in healthy people across ages. This clonotype was seen a handful of times. Its cognate antigen is unknown. Study results and limitations: Long-lived and aged donors differed, with more naive CD4+ cells and higher diversity in the long-lived.

From germline, CDR1 is MGHRA and CDR2 YSYEKL. The CDR3 is made up of 14 amino acids. The use of a sample-barcoded 5' primer and a J-beta primer mix characterized a second PCR of roughly 7 to 12 cycles. A tag from a template-switch adaptor with 12 random nucleotides marked each cDNA molecule. One entry per CDR3 protein results from TCRdb running MiXCR on the 5' RACE reads. The table has some 1,000,000 distinct CDR3 sequences, almost 25% seen once. These data were also filed under a second study, of T cells of mothers and their children.

The TCR sequence derives from a girl between 2 and 10 years old in good health. Sequenced material: blood. The J gene is TRBJ2-5, the V gene TRBV4-1, with D maybe TRBD1 (6 bases). TRBJ2-1 explains the end of the DNA better; the J call may be wrong. The CDR3 DNA reads TGCGCCAGCTGTCCCCTCGGGACAAAAGGGGAGCAGTTCTTC. Its translation is CASCPLGTKGEQFF.